The rows below give T cell receptor beta chains drawn from one sample of a study of T cell responses to AZD1222 COVID-19 vaccine. Only in-frame clones appear in the TCRdb table, and some are missing; sequencing was by immunoSEQ multiplex PCR. The profile shows 120,000 to 150,000 clones, about 87% of them singletons. Sequencing used peripheral blood, obtained on day 0 of MenACWY control vaccination. These receptors were taken from an adult in good health. CDR3s leave out the opening cysteine and the closing phenylalanine or tryptophan. Fields, in order: CDR3 protein, J gene, V gene, D gene. The D gene is left open where the match is weak.

CDR3: ASRSGGENTGELF; J: TRBJ2-2; V: TRBV5-1; D: NA
CDR3: ASSFGLAGAETQY; J: TRBJ2-5; V: TRBV7-2; D: TRBD2
CDR3: ASSLVAGAPNEKLF; J: TRBJ1-4; V: TRBV5-1; D: NA
CDR3: ASSLGDRYTDTQY; J: TRBJ2-3; V: TRBV7-2; D: TRBD1
CDR3: ASSPPSTGSGANVLT; J: TRBJ2-6; V: TRBV18; D: NA
CDR3: ASSQGALYSNQPQH; J: TRBJ1-5; V: TRBV3-1/TRBV3-2; D: NA
CDR3: ASSVGTGELF; J: TRBJ2-2; V: TRBV9; D: NA
CDR3: ASSLVNSPLH; J: TRBJ1-6; V: TRBV6-5; D: NA
CDR3: ASSTPGGGNQPQH; J: TRBJ1-5; V: TRBV28; D: NA
CDR3: ASSLDTGVWETQY; J: TRBJ2-5; V: TRBV7-3; D: TRBD1
CDR3: SVEGYTEAF; J: TRBJ1-1; V: TRBV29-1; D: NA
CDR3: SANERNTIY; J: TRBJ1-3; V: TRBV20-1; D: NA
CDR3: ASSLNWWTEAF; J: TRBJ1-1; V: TRBV7-3; D: NA
CDR3: ASSLIRANEKLF; J: TRBJ1-4; V: TRBV28; D: NA
CDR3: ASSPRVHTATADEQY; J: TRBJ2-7; V: TRBV18; D: NA
CDR3: ASSQVSWRTGELF; J: TRBJ2-2; V: TRBV14; D: NA
CDR3: ASSPDSFVSGNTIY; J: TRBJ1-3; V: TRBV27; D: NA